The 21 T cell receptor beta chains presented below share a single source sample, sequenced in a study of beta chain features in type 1 diabetes listed by TCRdb under 2018. Library method: the immunoSEQ multiplex PCR assay. All of the isolated RNA was reverse transcribed with the High Capacity cDNA Reverse Transcription Kit, so expressed TCRB transcripts were sequenced. Drawn from immuneACCESS, this table holds only the in-frame rearrangements with V and J called that TCRdb kept. Clones are partly lost; checked studies trace under half to an unresolved V gene and leave the rest unexplained. Across this sample there are 130,000 to 150,000 clones, with just over 9% seen only once. The biggest ten clones account for 0.55% to 0.85% of the sample. Sequences were obtained from central memory CD4+ T cells from blood. Receptor source: a man between 18 and 29 years old in good health.

This clone has a handful of counts. DNA of the CDR3: TGTGCCAGCTCCCGAAAACGTGGGACTAGCGGGGGCCTTAGCTCTGGGGCCAACGTCCTGACTTTC. This gives the protein CASSRKRGTSGGLSSGANVLTF. This chain joins TRBV18 and TRBJ2-6; TRBD2 matches at 14 bases. The V gene's germline CDR1 is KGHSH and CDR2 LQKENI. V lost 6 bases to trimming and J lost 0 bases; unmatched junction nucleotides: 16. The CDR3 runs 22 residues.

The gene calls are TRBV10-3 and TRBJ2-2; 9 positions agree with TRBD1. This CDR3 contains 14 residues. The V gene end was trimmed by 10 bases and the J gene end by 4 bases; junction bases not matched to a gene: 7. Germline V gene sequence: CDR1 ENHRY, CDR2 SYGVKD. CDR3 loop: CANRDREGTGELFF. The CDR3 region has the DNA TGTGCCAACCGGGACAGGGAGGGCACCGGGGAGCTGTTTTTT.

This sequence joins TRBV28 and TRBJ2-5, with unresolved D. CDR1 MDHEN and CDR2 SYDVKM come from the germline V gene. There are 14 residues in the CDR3. Trimming removed 8 bases at V and 2 bases at J, with 15 bases between. As DNA, the CDR3 is TGTGCCAGCTGTTCCGATCGGGTACAAGAGACCCAGTACTTC. Translating gives CASCSDRVQETQYF.

This sequence joins TRBV5-1 and TRBJ2-2; possible D gene TRBD2, 6 bases. CDR1 and CDR2 from the germline V gene are SGHRS and YFSETQ. The CDR3 spans 14 residues. Trimming pared 4 bases from V and 6 bases from J, leaving 13 bases between. In nucleotides, the CDR3 is TGCGCCAGCAGCCCGAGGTCGGGGGCCGGGGAGCTGTTTTTT. It codes for CASSPRSGAGELFF.

A few counts support this clone. The gene calls are TRBV7-2 and TRBJ2-3; 9 bases are shared with TRBD2. This CDR3 comprises 16 residues. CDR1 SGHTA and CDR2 FQGNSA come from the germline V gene. V gave up 1 base and J gave up 6 bases; unmatched junction bases: 8. The CDR3, as DNA: TGTGCCAGCAGCTTAGGTGCGGGGGGGCACTGGGATACGCAGTATTTT. Its translation is CASSLGAGGHWDTQYF.

The chain employs TRBV5-4 and TRBJ1-5; D perhaps matches TRBD1 (5 bases). The CDR3 extends over 13 amino acids. V gave up 4 bases and J gave up 5 bases, with 10 bases separating them. Germline loops: CDR1 SGHNT, CDR2 YYREEE (reference sequence). The CDR3 protein is CASSSGTDQPQHF. The CDR3 coding sequence is TGTGCCAGCAGCAGCGGGACGGATCAGCCCCAGCATTTT.

This clone was counted between two and nine times. The chain links TRBV19 to TRBJ2-5, with D possibly TRBD2 on 6 matching bases. Germline CDR1 is LNHDA and CDR2 is SQIVND (reference sequence). This CDR3 has 13 residues. The V end lost 9 bases, the J end lost 2 bases, and 13 bases lay between the germline ends. CDR3 coding DNA: TGTGCCAGCGGCGGGCGGGGTCAAGAGACCCAGTACTTC. Protein: CASGGRGQETQYF. The entire variable domain, with the rest obtained from reference TRBV19 and TRBJ2-5, is as follows: DGGITQSPKYLFRKEGQNVTLSCEQNLNHDAMYWYRQDPGQGLRLIYYSQIVNDFQKGDIAEGYSVSREKKESFPLTVTSAQKNPTAFYLCASGGRGQETQYFGPGTRLLVL.

CDR3 sequence reads: CASSFWENSPLHF. The CDR3 DNA follows: TGTGCCAGCAGCTTTTGGGAGAATTCACCCCTCCACTTT. V and J are TRBV11-2 and TRBJ1-6; D not resolved. Trimming took 3 bases from V and 7 from J, leaving 7 bases between them. Looked up from germline, CDR1 is SGHAT and CDR2 is FQNNGV. The CDR3 extends over 13 amino acids. Using reference TRBV11-2 and TRBJ1-6 for the parts outside the CDR3, the full variable domain is EAGVAQSPRYKIIEKRQSVAFWCNPISGHATLYWYQQILGQGPKLLIQFQNNGVVDDSQLPKDRFSAERLKGVDSTLKIQPAKLEDSAVYLCASSFWENSPLHFGNGTRLTVT.

CDR3 nucleotides: TGTGCCAGTAACGAGCGGGACAATGAGCAGTTCTTC. It codes for CASNERDNEQFF. This sequence joins TRBV19 and TRBJ2-1; maybe TRBD2 (6 bases). Trimming removed 7 bases from V and 5 bases from J, with 9 bases in between. Germline CDR1 LNHDA, CDR2 SQIVND (reference sequence). This CDR3 has 12 residues.

The V and J genes are TRBV5-4 and TRBJ1-2; 8 bases are shared with TRBD1. V shed 4 bases, J shed 8 bases, and the junction held 10 bases outside the gene matches. Germline V lookup: CDR1 SGHNT, CDR2 YYREEE (reference sequence). This CDR3 has 14 amino acids. In nucleotides, the CDR3 is TGTGCCAGCAGCACCCGGACAGGGTCGGGCGGCTACACCTTC. It yields the protein CASSTRTGSGGYTF. The variable domain in full, completed from reference TRBV5-4 and TRBJ1-2, reads ETGVTQSPTHLIKTRGQQVTLRCSSQSGHNTVSWYQQALGQGPQFIFQYYREEENGRGNFPPRFSGLQFPNYSSELNVNALELDDSALYLCASSTRTGSGGYTFGSGTRLTVV.

This clone occurred a few times. The chain carries TRBV28 and TRBJ2-3; 12 positions match TRBD1. CDR3 length: 18 residues. Unmatched junction bases numbered 12, after V lost 4 bases and J lost 4 bases. CDR1 is MDHEN and CDR2 is SYDVKM in the germline V gene. For the CDR3, the DNA is TGTGCCAGCAGTTCCCCCGGGACAGGGGGCGCATTTGCAGATACGCAGTATTTT. Residues: CASSSPGTGGAFADTQYF.

The table lists this clone with a few counts. The chain is built from TRBV11-3 and TRBJ2-3; a weak D match, TRBD2 (6 bases). The CDR3 contains 15 residues. The germline V gene has CDR1 SGHNT and CDR2 YENEEA. V was cut by 5 bases and J by 1 base, with 13 bases left in between. CDR3 loop: CASSPGGLGTDTQYF. CDR3 in DNA: TGTGCCAGCAGCCCCGGGGGACTGGGCACAGATACGCAGTATTTT. The full variable domain, in which reference TRBV11-3 and TRBJ2-3 provide the parts outside the CDR3, is EAGVVQSPRYKIIEKKQPVAFWCNPISGHNTLYWYLQNLGQGPELLIRYENEEAVDDSQLPKDRFSAERLKGVDSTLKIQPAELGDSAVYLCASSPGGLGTDTQYFGPGTRLTVL.

The gene calls are TRBV7-9 and TRBJ2-5; D ambiguous. The V gene's germline CDR1 is SEHNR and CDR2 FQNEAQ (reference sequence). The CDR3 contains 12 residues. V lost 6 bases to trimming and J lost 7 bases, with 12 bases between them. Written as DNA, the CDR3 is TGTGCCAGCAGTCTCGAGTCCCGGACCCAGTACTTC. This encodes CASSLESRTQYF.

The table lists this clone with a few counts. CDR3 in amino acids: CASSEVDEQYF. In DNA form, the CDR3 reads TGTGCCAGCAGTGAGGTCGACGAGCAGTACTTC. The chain employs TRBV6-5 and TRBJ2-7; D is unresolved. CDR1 is MNHEY and CDR2 is SVGAGI in the germline V gene. The CDR3 has 11 residues. The V and J ends lost 5 bases and 5 bases respectively, with 7 bases between them.

This clone was seen a handful of times. The V gene is TRBV5-6, the J gene TRBJ2-1, with TRBD2 identical over 11 bases. CDR3 length: 15 residues. Germline V gene lookup returns CDR1 SGHDT and CDR2 YYEEEE. V was pared by 4 bases and J by 10 bases, with 10 bases of the junction left unmatched. The CDR3 DNA reads as TGTGCCAGCAGCCGTTGGGGACTAGCGGCCCCGGAGCAGTTCTTC. Its translation is CASSRWGLAAPEQFF. Supplemented by reference TRBV5-6 and TRBJ2-1, the full variable domain reads DAGVTQSPTHLIKTRGQQVTLRCSPKSGHDTVSWYQQALGQGPQFIFQYYEEEERQRGNFPDRFSGHQFPNYSSELNVNALLLGDSALYLCASSRWGLAAPEQFFGPGTRLTVL.

This clone was observed a few times. The chain joins TRBV18 to TRBJ2-1; 8 bases agree with TRBD1. Germline trimming cut 2 bases from V and 5 bases from J; bases unmatched to any gene: 5. The CDR3 is made up of 15 amino acids. Germline V gene sequence: CDR1 KGHSH, CDR2 LQKENI. DNA of the CDR3: TGTGCCAGCTCACCAGACAGGGGTGCGAACAATGAGCAGTTCTTC. This translates into CASSPDRGANNEQFF.

The J gene is TRBJ1-4, the V gene TRBV2, with TRBD1 matching over 7 bases. Trimming at V came to 7 bases and at J to 4 bases, leaving 6 bases not matched to a gene. The CDR3 spans 14 residues. Germline V lookup: CDR1 SNHLY, CDR2 FYNNEI. DNA of the CDR3: TGTGCCAGCATTCCCCGGGACAGTAATGAAAAACTGTTTTTT. Its protein product is CASIPRDSNEKLFF.

The V call is TRBV29-1, the J call TRBJ2-7, with a tentative D call TRBD2 (6 bases). Germline V CDR1 and CDR2: SQVTM, ANQGSEA. The CDR3 totals 14 residues. Trimming stripped 7 bases from V and 3 bases from J, with 19 bases between. The CDR3 bases are TGCAGCGCAGAAGGTCCAGGGAGGATCTACGAGCAGTACTTC. Its translation: CSAEGPGRIYEQYF.

This sequence joins TRBV14 and TRBJ2-5; 10 nucleotides agree with TRBD2. CDR1 is SGHDN and CDR2 is FVKESK in the germline V gene. The CDR3 sequence is 15 residues long. The trim removed 4 bases at V and 4 bases at J, leaving 6 bases unmatched. This CDR3 reads CASSRELAGPETQYF. CDR3 coding DNA: TGTGCCAGCAGCCGAGAACTAGCGGGGCCAGAGACCCAGTACTTC. The whole variable domain, filled in from reference TRBV14 and TRBJ2-5, reads EAGVTQFPSHSVIEKGQTVTLRCDPISGHDNLYWYRRVMGKEIKFLLHFVKESKQDESGMPNNRFLAERTGGTYSTLKVQPAELEDSGVYFCASSRELAGPETQYFGPGTRLLVL.

The table lists this clone with a few counts. This chain joins TRBV11-2 and TRBJ1-4; no clear D gene. This CDR3 is built from 13 residues. V was shortened by 3 bases and J by 8 bases, with 10 bases between the two germline ends. CDR1 and CDR2 from the germline V gene are SGHAT and FQNNGV. The CDR3 reads CASSLSGWEKLFF. As DNA, the CDR3 is TGTGCCAGCAGCTTGTCGGGTTGGGAAAAACTGTTTTTT.

This clone was recorded a few times. The chain uses TRBV6-5 and TRBJ2-3; TRBD2 might be the D (6 bases). In germline, CDR1 is MNHEY, CDR2 SVGAGI. The CDR3 totals 16 residues. V was clipped by 4 bases and J by 1 base, with 15 bases between them. The CDR3 region has the DNA TGTGCCAGCAGTTCCGGGACTCCGAGTGGCACAGATACGCAGTATTTT. It specifies CASSSGTPSGTDTQYF.